This TCR beta chain came from a study of cytomegalovirus exposure and HLA in healthy donors. In the study overall: Within an early data release were 85 million or so unique TCRs drawn from HLA-typed donors.

Points on this clone: Its antigen is currently unknown.

Study conclusions and caveats: Upon later analysis, TCR association rates were observed to vary by HLA locus, being highest for DRB1 and lowest for HLA-C. In a later analysis, donors in an Asian-associated ancestry cluster reportedly had fewer N-insertions in productive TCRs than the cohort mean.

CDR1 is MNHEY and CDR2 is SVGAGI in the germline V gene. V lost 7 bases to trimming and J lost 4 bases; unmatched junction nucleotides: 5. This CDR3 has 15 residues. The PCR employed 60 Vbeta primers together with 13 Jbeta primers. Data came from immunoSEQ multiplex PCR; TCRdb stores just in-frame clones and leaves some out. Among about 60,000 clones listed, around 80% were seen once. V and J are TRBV6-5 and TRBJ2-5, with TRBD2 identical over 14 bases. Specimen: PBMCs. This TCR was recovered from a woman in her twenties or thirties in good health and CMV-seronegative. CDR3 sequence reads: CASTPGLAGAETQYF. CDR3 nucleotide sequence: TGTGCCAGCACCCCGGGACTAGCGGGAGCAGAGACCCAGTACTTC.